A selection of T cell receptor beta chains follows, all from one sample in a study of blood T cell repertoires in COVID-19. The assay was immunoSEQ multiplex PCR, and TCRdb's table has in-frame clones only and misses some. This table holds about 100,000 clones, approximately 91% found once. Input material: peripheral blood. The receptors shown here come from a man aged 45 to 65 with active COVID-19. The CDR3 runs from the conserved cysteine through the conserved F or W. The D gene is left open where the match is weak. Size values are once, few and many counts, or a class for expanded clones, and some rows have none.

D gene	V gene	clone size	J gene	CDR3 protein	CDR3 DNA
TRBD2	TRBV5-1	NA	TRBJ2-5	CASSRLPGLGVETQYF	TGCGCCAGCAGCCGACTCCCGGGACTAGGGGTAGAGACCCAGTACTTC
NA	TRBV19	NA	TRBJ2-6	CASTPRRGGSGANVLTF	TGTGCCAGTACCCCCCGGCGCGGAGGCTCTGGGGCCAACGTCCTGACTTTC
TRBD1	TRBV12-5	NA	TRBJ1-3	CASAKQGLRNTIYF	TGTGCTAGTGCTAAACAGGGGCTGCGAAACACCATATATTTT
TRBD2	TRBV10-3	NA	TRBJ2-7	CAISEGLAGPGAYEQYF	TGTGCCATCAGTGAGGGGCTAGCGGGGCCGGGGGCTTACGAGCAGTACTTC
NA	TRBV9	NA	TRBJ1-1	CASTPGGPGTEAFF	TGTGCCAGCACCCCCGGGGGGCCGGGCACTGAAGCTTTCTTT
NA	TRBV11-2	NA	TRBJ2-1	CASTPSVAGLNEQFF	TGTGCCAGCACCCCCTCCGTGGCGGGACTCAATGAGCAGTTCTTC
NA	TRBV25-1	NA	TRBJ1-3	CASGGGRDSGNTIYF	TGTGCCAGCGGGGGCGGACGGGACTCTGGAAACACCATATATTTT
NA	TRBV11-2	few	TRBJ1-6	CASSPQGDNNSPLHF	TGTGCCAGCAGCCCCCAGGGCGATAATAATTCACCCCTCCACTTT
NA	TRBV5-6	NA	TRBJ1-6	CASSDSVSPLHF	TGTGCCAGCAGCGATTCAGTCTCACCCCTCCACTTT
TRBD1	TRBV28	NA	TRBJ1-5	CASSPGQRSRDQPQHF	TGTGCCAGCAGCCCGGGACAGCGATCGAGGGATCAGCCCCAGCATTTT
TRBD1	TRBV6-5	NA	TRBJ2-1	CASSLSRTGWNEQFF	TGTGCCAGCAGTCTCTCACGGACAGGTTGGAATGAGCAGTTCTTC
TRBD1	TRBV6-6	NA	TRBJ1-1	CASTEDRVLRRGAFF	TGTGCCAGCACGGAGGACAGGGTTCTTAGGAGAGGAGCTTTCTTT
TRBD2	TRBV11-2	once	TRBJ2-1	CASSLDLWTSGGDEQFF	TGTGCCAGCAGCTTAGATCTTTGGACTAGCGGGGGGGATGAGCAGTTCTTC
TRBD2	TRBV11-2	NA	TRBJ2-5	CASSRTSLMGETQYF	TGTGCCAGCAGTCGGACTAGCTTAATGGGGGAGACCCAGTACTTC
TRBD1	TRBV2	NA	TRBJ1-6	CASRKGTGGNSPLHF	TGTGCCAGCAGGAAAGGGACAGGGGGCAATTCACCCCTCCACTTT
NA	TRBV4-1	NA	TRBJ1-5	CASSQVANQPQHF	TGCGCCAGCAGCCAAGTAGCGAACCAGCCCCAGCATTTT
TRBD1	TRBV19	NA	TRBJ1-1	CASLQGGAGSAFF	TGTGCCAGCTTACAGGGGGGCGCAGGGTCCGCTTTCTTT
NA	TRBV4-1	NA	TRBJ2-5	CASSPQGSQETQYF	TGCGCCAGCAGCCCACAGGGATCTCAAGAGACCCAGTACTTC
TRBD2	TRBV15	few	TRBJ2-5	CATSRETRLAKETQYF	TGTGCCACCAGCCGGGAGACAAGACTAGCAAAAGAGACCCAGTACTTC
NA	TRBV15	NA	TRBJ2-2	CATSTGGVTSRGELFF	TGTGCCACCAGCACAGGAGGGGTCACGTCCCGCGGGGAGCTGTTTTTT
NA	TRBV4-1	NA	TRBJ2-1	CASSQETGVYNEQFF	TGCGCCAGCAGCCAAGAAACAGGTGTGTACAATGAGCAGTTCTTC
NA	TRBV18	NA	TRBJ2-1	CASSPAGSYNEQFF	TGTGCCAGCTCACCGGCGGGTTCCTACAATGAGCAGTTCTTC
NA	TRBV27	NA	TRBJ1-5	CASSSGGGYSNQPQHF	TGTGCCAGCAGTTCTGGGGGGGGGTATAGCAATCAGCCCCAGCATTTT
NA	TRBV6-5	NA	TRBJ2-1	CASRAGQVLSNEQFF	TGTGCCAGCAGAGCGGGACAGGTCCTCTCCAATGAGCAGTTCTTC
NA	TRBV5-4	NA	TRBJ2-3	CASRPTPGPTADTQYF	TGTGCCAGCAGGCCTACTCCGGGTCCCACGGCAGATACGCAGTATTTT
TRBD1	TRBV11-1	NA	TRBJ1-5	CASSSDRAQPQHF	TGTGCCAGCAGCTCCGACAGGGCGCAGCCCCAGCATTTT
NA	TRBV28	NA	TRBJ2-1	CASRTDMLMEQFF	TGTGCCAGCAGGACGGACATGCTCATGGAGCAGTTCTTC
NA	TRBV7-9	NA	TRBJ1-2	CASSPRRGDTNYGYTF	TGTGCCAGCAGCCCCCGACGGGGGGACACTAACTATGGCTACACCTTC
NA	TRBV2	once	TRBJ1-6	CASTKREGNSPLHF	TGTGCCAGCACTAAACGGGAGGGCAATTCACCCCTCCACTTT
NA	TRBV27	many	TRBJ1-6	CASSLLGLTF	TGTGCCAGCAGCCTTCTAGGCCTCACTTTT
TRBD1	TRBV24-1	once	TRBJ2-3	CATSDATGADTQYF	TGTGCCACCAGTGATGCTACAGGGGCAGATACGCAGTATTTT
NA	TRBV9	NA	TRBJ2-5	CASSLGGRLGRQETQYF	TGTGCCAGCAGCCTAGGGGGGCGGTTGGGCAGACAAGAGACCCAGTACTTC
NA	TRBV5-1	NA	TRBJ1-4	CASSFAGENNEKLFF	TGCGCCAGCAGCTTTGCCGGGGAGAACAATGAAAAACTGTTTTTT
TRBD1	TRBV6-6	NA	TRBJ1-4	CASSTLRGPKNEKLFF	TGTGCCAGCAGCACCCTAAGGGGGCCCAAAAATGAAAAACTGTTTTTT
NA	TRBV6-5	NA	TRBJ1-5	CASRSVSQVGQPQHF	TGTGCCAGCCGAAGCGTCTCCCAAGTAGGTCAGCCCCAGCATTTT
NA	TRBV19	once	TRBJ1-1	CASSIFTPNTEAFF	TGTGCCAGTAGTATCTTCACACCAAACACTGAAGCTTTCTTT
TRBD1	TRBV18	NA	TRBJ1-2	CASSPPRTGVGYTF	TGTGCCAGCTCACCACCACGGACAGGGGTAGGCTACACCTTC